This T cell receptor beta chain was sequenced for a study of spatial heterogeneity in lung cancer (dated by TCRdb to between 2018 and 2020). Study-level background: Beta-chain transcripts were consistently detected in greater numbers than alpha-chain transcripts, which likely reflected higher beta-chain transcript abundance. The study linked features of the TCR repertoire to counts of nonsynonymous mutations, which were determined by whole-exome sequencing of tumor tissue. At surgery, over 200 tumor regions, around 68 matched nontumor lung samples and 45 to 60 PBMC samples were TCR-sequenced for both alpha and beta chains. TCR transcript counts in tumor regions correlated strongly with a T cell transcriptional module score from matched bulk RNA-seq. In non-small cell lung cancer, the study made a quantitative comparison of TCR alpha and beta repertoires among multiple tumor regions, matched nontumor lung and blood. In the raw uncorrected reads, each unique combination of TCR and UMI appeared more than ten times on average. General findings and caveats noted by the study authors: Counts of ubiquitous and regional expanded TCRs correlated with counts of ubiquitous and regional nonsynonymous mutations, respectively. TCR-seq coverage of tumor T cells was estimated to be only 6% to 7.5% for alpha chains and more than 11% for beta chains. A correlation was observed between the number of expanded intratumoral alpha and beta TCRs and the tumor nonsynonymous mutation count. Additional single-cell paired TCR alpha and beta sequencing was considered necessary to confirm, at a functional level, the hypothesis that regional TCRs recognize regional mutations.

To note about this clonotype: This receptor's antigen is unknown. No base-level quality is on record; no much larger clone is a single base apart.

The library came from 5' RACE. The sample was run on a NextSeq 500. The TCR library protocol attached a unique molecular identifier to each TCR cDNA molecule to allow correction of PCR and sequencing errors. The paper's processing steps were these. TCR identification, UMI-based error correction and CDR3 extraction were all carried out with Decombinator tools. TCRs above a frequency of 2 per 1,000, corresponding to the top 1% of the tumor frequency distribution, were defined as expanded. Expanded tumor TCRs were classed as regional if statistically deemed absent (corrected P<0.05) from at least one tumor region, otherwise ubiquitous. Renyi diversity was calculated using the R vegan package after each repertoire was subsampled 100 times to 5,000 TCRs. To build CDR3 similarity networks, amino acid triplet string-kernel similarity was used, and CDR3s were connected when their pairwise similarity was above 0.82. TCRdb trimmed public reads at Q25 via fastp, called clones via MiXCR and kept in-frame beta chains. For every CDR3 protein sequence, its rows merge into one entry that carries the most common genes and DNA. These V and J calls are TCRdb output, not the study's own analysis. This sample has around 18,000 distinct CDR3 sequences in its table, and around 5% of those were observed once. The ten biggest clones cover 10% of the sample.

The sample's time point label, in plain terms: sample taken at primary tumor resection. Donors were 72 patients with early-stage, untreated non-small cell lung cancer from the lung TRACERx cohort. TCR sequencing used whole RNA extracted from tumor and nontumor lung tissue, or from cryopreserved PBMC samples, without cell sorting. Only patients for whom sufficient RNA was available from at least two tumor regions were selected for TCR sequencing. Before being selected, tumor and adjacent nontumor lung specimens were reviewed by a lung pathologist. V lost 0 bases and J lost 9 bases; the stretch between them is 13 bases long. From cysteine to phenylalanine, the CDR3 is 15 amino acids long. Solely the CDR3 DNA is kept, with 45 bases framed from the first base. CDR1 is given as SGHDT and CDR2 as YYEEEE, both from the germline V gene.

Specimen: lung tumor tissue, collected at surgery. This chain joins TRBV5-6 to TRBJ1-6; TRBD1 is perhaps the D gene, given 5 matching bases. This receptor was taken from a female donor with early-stage non-small cell lung cancer. DNA sequence: TGTGCCAGCAGCTTGGACCTCAGGGATCGTTCACCCCTCCACTTT. It translates to CASSLDLRDRSPLHF.